The 27 T cell receptor beta chains below all came from one sample that was sequenced in a study of early T cells in non-severe SARS-CoV-2 infection. TCRdb re-called the 5' RACE reads with MiXCR, one entry per CDR3 protein. The sample records approximately 65,000 distinct CDR3 sequences, roughly 13% being singletons. The source material was whole blood. These receptors all come from an adult who was a healthcare worker with PCR-confirmed SARS-CoV-2 infection or an uninfected control (not recorded which).

The count of this clonotype is one. The genes are TRBV20-1 and TRBJ1-5; D possibly corresponds to TRBD1 (5 bases). Germline V gene sequence: CDR1 DFQATT, CDR2 SNEGSKA (reference sequence). There are 13 residues in the CDR3. The V gene lost 3 bases and the J gene lost 3 bases, with 9 bases spanning the gap. The CDR3 here is CSASKGFNQPQHF. CDR3 bases: TGCAGTGCTAGCAAGGGGTTCAATCAGCCCCAGCATTTT.

Many counts were recorded for this clonotype. This chain connects TRBV6-2 or TRBV6-3 to TRBJ2-1; 12 nucleotides agree with TRBD2. With 7 bases clipped from V and 5 bases from J, the junction kept 3 bases outside the gene matches. The CDR3 loop spans 14 amino acids. Germline V gene lookup returns CDR1 MNHEY and CDR2 SVGEGT. CDR3 amino acids: CASNRLAGDNEQFF. Written as DNA, the CDR3 is TGTGCCAGCAACCGACTAGCGGGGGACAATGAGCAGTTCTTC.

CDR3 sequence (DNA): TGTGCCAGCACTCTGGGGGCTACTGAAGCTTTCTTT. Protein sequence: CASTLGATEAFF. The V call is TRBV3-1, the J call TRBJ1-1; maybe TRBD1 (6 bases). The CDR3 runs to 12 residues. V was shortened by 7 bases and J by 5 bases, with 11 bases between the two germline ends. Germline values: CDR1 LGHDT, CDR2 YNNKEL (reference sequence).

This clonotype was seen only a few times. In nucleotides, the CDR3 is TGCAGTGCTAGAGATCGTGGTGGGACTAGCGTATACAATGAGCAGTTCTTC. This encodes CSARDRGGTSVYNEQFF. This chain joins TRBV20-1 and TRBJ2-1, with 10 bases identical to TRBD2. The CDR3 runs to 17 residues. Per the germline V gene, CDR1 is DFQATT and CDR2 is SNEGSKA (reference sequence). The V and J ends lost 0 bases and 4 bases, in that order; junction bases with no gene match: 9.

This clonotype was found many times. V is TRBV28 and J is TRBJ2-3, with D maybe TRBD1 (5 bases). V was cut by 8 bases and J by 0 bases, with 15 bases left in between. CDR1 is MDHEN, CDR2 SYDVKM, per germline. This CDR3 region has 15 residues. The CDR3 spells CASGATQFSTDTQYF. The DNA for the CDR3 is TGTGCCAGCGGGGCGACCCAATTTAGCACAGATACGCAGTATTTT.

This clonotype was detected only a few times. The J gene is TRBJ2-7, the V gene TRBV20-1; possible D gene TRBD1, 5 bases. The CDR3 consists of 13 residues. Looked up from germline, CDR1 is DFQATT and CDR2 is SNEGSKA (reference sequence). Deletions cut 1 base from V and 3 bases from J, with 10 bases between. This CDR3 reads CSARGPRDYEQYF. The CDR3 nucleotides are TGCAGTGCTAGAGGCCCCAGGGACTACGAGCAGTACTTC.

This clonotype was seen only a few times. This sequence joins TRBV21-1 and TRBJ1-6; TRBD1 was called by the table and not checked on the DNA. TRBV21-1 is termed a pseudogene. There are 16 residues in the CDR3. Written as DNA, the CDR3 is TGTGCCAGCAGCAAACCCCCACAGGGGTTAGATTCACCCCTCCACTTT. Translation: CASSKPPQGLDSPLHF.

The V call is TRBV6-5, the J call TRBJ1-1; TRBD1 matches 8 bases. Germline V gene sequence: CDR1 MNHEY, CDR2 SVGAGI. Unmatched junction bases numbered 5, after V lost 6 bases and J lost 2 bases. This CDR3 has 14 residues. The chain's CDR3 is CASRKTGGNTEAFF. The CDR3 DNA follows: TGTGCCAGCAGAAAAACAGGGGGAAACACTGAAGCTTTCTTT.

V usage is TRBV12-3 or TRBV12-4 and J usage is TRBJ2-1, with D perhaps TRBD2 (6 bases). This CDR3 spans 16 amino acids. The V end lost 3 bases, the J end lost 1 base, and 13 bases lay between the germline ends. CDR3 sequence (DNA): TGTGCCAGCAGTTTTCCCGCGGGGCCTTCCTACAATGAGCAGTTCTTC. Protein sequence: CASSFPAGPSYNEQFF.

As to this clonotype: Germline is not matched at one junction end, which may reflect a read error. This rearrangement joins TRBV29-1 to TRBJ2-6, with a possible D match to TRBD1 (5 bases). CDR3 length: 16 amino acids. Germline V gene data show CDR1 as SQVTM and CDR2 as ANQGSEA. The CDR3: CSVSGNAGSGASVLTF. The CDR3 DNA is TGCAGCGTTTCAGGGAATGCCGGCTCTGGGGCCAGCGTCCTGACTTTC.

This clonotype was observed a handful of times. V gene TRBV15 combines with J gene TRBJ1-5, with D hard to call. The CDR3 has 12 residues. The germline V gene has CDR1 LNHNV and CDR2 YYDKDF (reference sequence). The V gene lost 1 base and the J gene lost 7 bases, with 5 bases spanning the gap. The DNA of the CDR3 is TGTGCCACCAGCAGAGGTGGACAGCCCCAGCATTTT. Amino acids: CATSRGGQPQHF. The variable domain in full, completed from reference TRBV15 and TRBJ1-5, reads DAMVIQNPRYQVTQFGKPVTLSCSQTLNHNVMYWYQQKSSQAPKLLFHYYDKDFNNEADTPDNFQSRRPNTSFCFLDIRSPGLGDTAMYLCATSRGGQPQHFGDGTRLSIL.

Many counts were recorded for this clonotype. V gene TRBV28 combines with J gene TRBJ2-7; no reliable D call. With 4 bases removed from V and 5 bases from J, the gap between germline ends came to 6 bases. Germline lookup yields CDR1 MDHEN and CDR2 SYDVKM. This CDR3 has 11 residues. The CDR3 spells CASSSLHEQYF. In nucleotides, the CDR3 is TGTGCCAGCAGTTCGTTGCACGAGCAGTACTTC. Variable domain in full (rest from reference TRBV28 and TRBJ2-7): DVKVTQSSRYLVKRTGEKVFLECVQDMDHENMFWYRQDPGLGLRLIYFSYDVKMKEKGDIPEGYSVSREKKERFSLILESASTNQTSMYLCASSSLHEQYFGPGTRLTVT.

CDR3 in DNA: TGTGCCACCGGACGGGATAATAGCAATCAGCCCCAGCATTTT. Residues: CATGRDNSNQPQHF. The chain combines TRBV6-5 with TRBJ1-5; D is uncertain. This CDR3 has 14 residues. The ends were cut back, 10 bases at V and 0 bases at J, with 13 bases in the middle. The germline V gene has CDR1 MNHEY and CDR2 SVGAGI.

This sequence joins TRBV10-3 and TRBJ2-3; D is unresolved. The germline gives CDR1 ENHRY, CDR2 SYGVKD. The V gene lost 4 bases and the J gene lost 2 bases, with 13 bases spanning the gap. The CDR3 length is 15 residues. CDR3 in amino acids: CAISVDPRTTDTQYF. The CDR3 DNA sequence: TGTGCCATCAGTGTGGACCCCCGAACCACAGATACGCAGTATTTT.

This chain links TRBV10-3 with TRBJ2-7; D gene uncertain. The germline gives CDR1 ENHRY, CDR2 SYGVKD. V lost 1 base, J lost 5 bases, and 9 bases lay in between. CDR3 length: 13 residues. CDR3: CAISEYFGDEQYF. CDR3 in DNA: TGTGCCATCAGTGAGTACTTCGGTGACGAGCAGTACTTC.

This clonotype was counted once. The chain carries TRBV5-4 and TRBJ2-5, with 12 bases fitting TRBD2. The germline V gene encodes CDR1 SGHNT and CDR2 YYREEE (reference sequence). J gave up 5 bases and V 4 bases, and 12 bases lay outside the gene matches. CDR3 size: 17 residues. This CDR3 reads CASSNGLAGPQGETQYF. The CDR3 DNA is TGTGCCAGCAGCAACGGACTAGCGGGGCCCCAGGGGGAGACCCAGTACTTC.

There are many counts of this clonotype. The chain couples TRBV18 to TRBJ2-1; 8 bases align to TRBD1. The germline V gene encodes CDR1 KGHSH and CDR2 LQKENI. The CDR3 runs to 15 residues. V lost 3 bases and J lost 4; bases outside the gene matches: 5. The CDR3 nucleotides are TGTGCCAGCTCACCCGGGACAGGCGAGTACAATGAGCAGTTCTTC. Translating gives CASSPGTGEYNEQFF.

The DNA for the CDR3 is TGTGCCAGCAGACCGGGACACCAGAACACTGAAGCTTTCTTT. This translates into CASRPGHQNTEAFF. This sequence joins TRBV12-3 or TRBV12-4 and TRBJ1-1; possible D gene TRBD1, 6 bases. Trimming stripped 6 bases from V and 1 base from J, with 12 bases between. The CDR3 spans 14 residues.

This clonotype was seen repeatedly, ten times or more. This chain links TRBV10-2 with TRBJ2-7; D not resolved. This CDR3 comprises 11 residues. V dropped 1 base and J dropped 4 bases, with 2 bases sitting between them. Germline loops: CDR1 WSHSY, CDR2 SAAADI. CDR3 in amino acids: CASSEFYEQYF. In nucleotides, the CDR3 is TGCGCCAGCAGTGAGTTTTACGAGCAGTACTTC.

In its sample, this clonotype was seen a few times. V usage is TRBV29-1 and J usage is TRBJ2-3, with D possibly matching TRBD1 (5 bases). This CDR3 is built from 15 residues. The germline CDR1 and CDR2 sequences are SQVTM and ANQGSEA. V lost 0 bases to trimming and J lost 0 bases, with 10 bases between them. The DNA for the CDR3 is TGCAGCGTTGAAGATGTCAGGGCCAGCACAGATACGCAGTATTTT. Residues: CSVEDVRASTDTQYF.

The chain recombines TRBV5-1 with TRBJ2-7; 7 bases align to TRBD1. CDR1 SGHRS and CDR2 YFSETQ come from the germline V gene. J gave up 2 bases and V 4 bases, and 6 bases lay outside the gene matches. CDR3 length: 14 amino acids. CDR3 DNA sequence: TGCGCCAGCAGCATTGGACAGGTTGCCTACGAGCAGTACTTC. Amino acid sequence: CASSIGQVAYEQYF.

This clonotype was found many times. This sequence joins TRBV30 and TRBJ1-2; weak D call: TRBD1 (6 bases). The CDR3 is 12 residues long. Between the trimmed V and J ends, which lost 1 base and 3 bases, there was a span of 6 bases. CDR1 and CDR2 from the germline V gene are GTSNPN and SVGIG (reference sequence). CDR3 sequence reads: CAWSAGDYGYTF. The CDR3 DNA reads as TGTGCCTGGAGTGCAGGGGACTATGGCTACACCTTC. Variable domain in full (rest from reference TRBV30 and TRBJ1-2): SQTIHQWPATLVQPVGSPLSLECTVEGTSNPNLYWYRQAAGRGLQLLFYSVGIGQISSEVPQNLSASRPQDRQFILSSKKLLLSDSGFYLCAWSAGDYGYTFGSGTRLTVV.

This clonotype was counted many times. The chain employs TRBV5-1 and TRBJ1-5; no clear D. Per germline, CDR1 SGHRS and CDR2 YFSETQ. V lost 0 bases to trimming and J lost 3 bases, with 10 bases between them. The CDR3 consists of 15 residues. The CDR3 reads CASSLGSGLNQPQHF. The DNA of the CDR3 is TGCGCCAGCAGCTTGGGATCCGGGCTCAATCAGCCCCAGCATTTT. The full variable domain, with the rest looked up from reference TRBV5-1 and TRBJ1-5, is KAGVTQTPRYLIKTRGQQVTLSCSPISGHRSVSWYQQTPGQGLQFLFEYFSETQRNKGNFPGRFSGRQFSNSRSEMNVSTLELGDSALYLCASSLGSGLNQPQHFGDGTRLSIL.

This chain links TRBV28 with TRBJ2-7; 9 bases agree with TRBD1. Trimming removed 4 bases from V and 0 bases from J; junction bases left unmatched: 16. CDR1 MDHEN and CDR2 SYDVKM come from the germline V gene. The CDR3 is made up of 19 amino acids. CDR3 sequence (DNA): TGTGCCAGCAGTTCCCCGGGACAGGGTTTGGGGCTACGCTCCTACGAGCAGTACTTC. Its protein is CASSSPGQGLGLRSYEQYF.

This clonotype was observed at least ten times. The chain uses TRBV7-2 and TRBJ2-1; 7 nucleotides align to TRBD2. This CDR3 is built from 14 residues. J gave up 7 bases and V 2 bases, and 5 bases lay outside the gene matches. Germline V gene lookup returns CDR1 SGHTA and CDR2 FQGNSA. This CDR3 is CASSLSVGGNEQFF. In DNA, the CDR3 is TGTGCCAGCAGCTTAAGCGTGGGGGGGAATGAGCAGTTCTTC.

The table lists this clonotype with a few counts. The rearrangement links TRBV7-8 to TRBJ1-2, with D unresolved. The CDR3 loop spans 15 amino acids. Trimming removed 0 bases from V and 4 bases from J, with 12 bases in between. Germline V lookup: CDR1 SGHVS, CDR2 FQNEAQ. The CDR3 DNA is TGTGCCAGCAGCTTAGCGGTCGGGCGGAGCTATGGCTACACCTTC. Its translation is CASSLAVGRSYGYTF.

V usage is TRBV7-6 and J usage is TRBJ1-4; the D gene is possibly TRBD1 (5 bases). V was pared by 5 bases and J by 8 bases, with 12 bases between. Germline V lookup: CDR1 SGHVS, CDR2 FNYEAQ. The CDR3 spans 13 residues. The CDR3 DNA reads as TGTGCCAGCAGCGTAGACAGCCTGGAAAAACTGTTTTTT. It is translated as CASSVDSLEKLFF.